A single sample gave rise to the 2 T cell receptor beta chains below, sequenced in a study of regulatory T cells in long-lasting Graves disease. Stated time point: newly diagnosed GD, antithyroid drugs for less than 3 months. The TCR library was made from RNA that had been extracted from PBMCs in TRIzol. Arm-PCR with iRepertoire HTBI primers amplified the CDR3 regions for these TCR beta libraries. One entry per CDR3 protein, called by TCRdb with MiXCR from the multiplex PCR reads. The sample shows about 420,000 distinct CDR3 sequences, around 17% of them seen only once. These data also formed part of another study, on T cells in Graves' hyperthyroidism and ophthalmopathy.

Sample: peripheral blood mononuclear cells (PBMCs), taken at new diagnosis, from a patient treated with antithyroid drugs. The receptors originated from a woman aged 18-30 years with Graves disease.

This clonotype was seen just once. The V gene is TRBV12-3 or TRBV12-4, the J gene TRBJ2-2; D not certain. The CDR3 has 12 residues. The ends were cut back, 8 bases at V and 2 bases at J, with 6 bases in the middle. The CDR3 is CASVGNTGELFF. CDR3 in DNA: TGTGCCAGCGTGGGAAACACCGGGGAGCTGTTTTTT.

This clonotype was counted at least ten times. V usage is TRBV2 and J usage is TRBJ2-3; TRBD2 agrees at 12 bases. CDR1 is SNHLY and CDR2 is FYNNEI in the germline V gene. V shed 9 bases, J shed 0 bases, and the junction held 7 bases outside the gene matches. This CDR3 spans 16 amino acids. DNA for the CDR3: TGTGCCAGTTCGACTAGCGGGAGTGTTAGCACAGATACGCAGTATTTT. As protein: CASSTSGSVSTDTQYF.